This T cell receptor (beta chain) was captured by sequencing in a study of neurological immune-mediated disorders. Study conclusions and caveats: Sharing of CDR3 amino acid sequences among expanded clones across subjects was absent, suggesting private repertoires in all groups. Multiple sclerosis was found to have the least TCR clonal expansion, below healthy controls, and HTLV-1-associated myelopathy the most.

The CDR3 runs 14 residues. V was pared by 7 bases and J by 4 bases, with 16 bases between. CDR1 is MDHEN, CDR2 SYDVKM, per germline. TCRdb analysed the 5' RACE reads with MiXCR anew, one entry per CDR3 protein. Of tens of thousands of distinct CDR3 sequences in the sample, about 14% were seen once. Worth noting for this clonotype: Its antigen is as yet unknown.

The TCR sequence derives from a woman in her fifties or sixties with HTLV-1-associated myelopathy (HAM/TSP). Specimen: PBMCs. This rearrangement joins TRBV28 to TRBJ1-1; D uncertain. This chain's CDR3 is CASTPSVKATEAFF. CDR3 nucleotide sequence: TGTGCCAGCACCCCTAGTGTAAAGGCCACTGAAGCTTTCTTT.